This TCR beta chain was retrieved from a study of blood T cell repertoires in COVID-19. Data came from immunoSEQ multiplex PCR; TCRdb stores just in-frame clones and leaves some out. The sample lists over 200,000 clones; more than 80% were seen once. V lost 1 base and J 4 bases, leaving 13 bases between the germline ends. The CDR3 contains 15 residues. Germline V lookup: CDR1 SGHTA, CDR2 FQGNSA. This clonotype was sampled from a man in his 60s who had recovered from COVID-19. The sample consisted of PBMCs or T cells enriched from blood (not recorded which). The chain uses TRBV7-2 and TRBJ1-2; TRBD1 is a possible D gene (5 bases). The CDR3 loop is CASSLDGAPSYGYTF. The CDR3 DNA follows: TGTGCCAGCAGCTTAGATGGGGCCCCCTCCTATGGCTACACCTTC.